This note documents a single T cell receptor (beta chain) sequence. Its antigen remains unknown. Expressed TCRB transcripts were sequenced after all isolated RNA was converted to cDNA. The average output of naive, central memory and regulatory T cell samples was around 3.5 million reads. TCRdb keeps only in-frame clones here, not all; method: immunoSEQ multiplex PCR. The table has around 500,000 clones, 30% seen once. These data originate in a study of beta chain features in type 1 diabetes. Points from the study as a whole: A pattern of fewer insertions and more deletions at VDJ junctions was seen in type 1 diabetes patients. The influence of HLA type on TCRB rearrangement stayed undetermined.

CDR3 length: 14 amino acids. Trimming cost V 6 bases and J 13 bases; bases outside gene matches: 8. Germline CDR1 reads MNHNS; CDR2 reads SASEGT. Purity exceeded 95% in all sorted populations. The chain combines TRBV6-1 with TRBJ2-1; 14 nucleotides match TRBD2. The TCR sequence derives from a man aged 18 to 30 in good health. Sequencing was performed on naive CD4+ T cells from blood. The CDR3 DNA sequence: TGTGCCAGCAGGGCCGGGACTAGCGGGAGAGGTCAGTTCTTC. It codes for CASRAGTSGRGQFF.